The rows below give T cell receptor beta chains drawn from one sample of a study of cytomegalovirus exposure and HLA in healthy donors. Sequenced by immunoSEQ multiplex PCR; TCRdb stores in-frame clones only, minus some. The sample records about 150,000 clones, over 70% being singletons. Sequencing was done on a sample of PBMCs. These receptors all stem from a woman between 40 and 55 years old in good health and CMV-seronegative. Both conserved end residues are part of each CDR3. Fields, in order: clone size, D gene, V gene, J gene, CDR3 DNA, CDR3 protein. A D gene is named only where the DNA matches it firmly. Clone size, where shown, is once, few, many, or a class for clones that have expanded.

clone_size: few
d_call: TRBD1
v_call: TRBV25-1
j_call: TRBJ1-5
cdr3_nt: TGTGCCAGCAGTGGGGGGACAGGGAGTAGTCAGCCCCAGCATTTT
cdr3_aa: CASSGGTGSSQPQHF

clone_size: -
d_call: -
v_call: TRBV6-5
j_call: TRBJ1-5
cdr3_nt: TGTGCCAGCAGTTGGCAGTACAATCAGCCCCAGCATTTT
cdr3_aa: CASSWQYNQPQHF

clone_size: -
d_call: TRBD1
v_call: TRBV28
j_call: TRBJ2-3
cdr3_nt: TGTGCCAGCAGCTACTTGAAGGGGGCTGGAGATACGCAGTATTTT
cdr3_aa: CASSYLKGAGDTQYF

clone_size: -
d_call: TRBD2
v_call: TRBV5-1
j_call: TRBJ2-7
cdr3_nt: TGCGCCAGCGGCCATGGGACTAGCGACATCTACGAGCAGTACTTC
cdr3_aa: CASGHGTSDIYEQYF

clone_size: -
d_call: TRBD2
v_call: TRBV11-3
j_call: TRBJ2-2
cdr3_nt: TGTGCCAGCAGCTTAAGTCTAGCGGGAGGGCATAGCACCGGGGAGCTGTTTTTT
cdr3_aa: CASSLSLAGGHSTGELFF

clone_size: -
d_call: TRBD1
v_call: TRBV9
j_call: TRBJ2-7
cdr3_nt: TGTGCCAGCAGCCCCGGACAGGGAACCTACGAGCAGTACTTC
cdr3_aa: CASSPGQGTYEQYF

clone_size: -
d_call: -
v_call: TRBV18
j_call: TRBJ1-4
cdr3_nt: TGTGCCAGCTCACTGGACAGCGGTTATGAAAAACTGTTTTTT
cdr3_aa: CASSLDSGYEKLFF

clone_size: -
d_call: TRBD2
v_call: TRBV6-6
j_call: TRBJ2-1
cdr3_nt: TGTGCCAGCAGTTGGCGGGAGGGCCTGAATGAGCAGTTCTTC
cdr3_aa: CASSWREGLNEQFF

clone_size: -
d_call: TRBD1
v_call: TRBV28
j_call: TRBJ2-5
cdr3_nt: TGTGCCAGCAGTAGGACAGGGGAAGAGACCCAGTACTTC
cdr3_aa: CASSRTGEETQYF

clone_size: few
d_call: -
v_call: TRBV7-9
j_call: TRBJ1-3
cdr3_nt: TGTGCCAGCAGCTTATCGGCACCTCGGGACACCATATATTTT
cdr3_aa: CASSLSAPRDTIYF

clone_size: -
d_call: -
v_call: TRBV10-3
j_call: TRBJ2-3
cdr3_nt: TGTGCCATCATCAGAGTCCTAGCAGCGGTCGCAGATACGCAGTATTTT
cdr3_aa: CAIIRVLAAVADTQYF

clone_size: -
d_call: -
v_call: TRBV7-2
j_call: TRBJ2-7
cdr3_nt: TGTGCCAGCAGTTTTATAGCGGACAACTACGAGCAGAAGCAGTACTTC
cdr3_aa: CASSFIADNYEQKQYF

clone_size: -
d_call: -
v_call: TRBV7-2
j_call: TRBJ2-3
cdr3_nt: TGTGCCAGCAGCTTAGGAGCAGGAATCACAGATACGCAGTATTTT
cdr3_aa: CASSLGAGITDTQYF

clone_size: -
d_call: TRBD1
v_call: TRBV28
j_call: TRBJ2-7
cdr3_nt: TGTGCCAGCAGAACAGGGGGCTCCCTCCTCTACGAGCAGTACTTC
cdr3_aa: CASRTGGSLLYEQYF

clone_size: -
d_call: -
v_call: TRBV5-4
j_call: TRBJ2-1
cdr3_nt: TGTGCCAGCAGCTTGGAAGGGGGGGCCTACAATGAGCAGTTCTTC
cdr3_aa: CASSLEGGAYNEQFF

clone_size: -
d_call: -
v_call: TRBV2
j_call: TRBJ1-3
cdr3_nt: TGTGCCAGCAGTGGGAGACAGCACTCTGGAAACACCATATATTTT
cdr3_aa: CASSGRQHSGNTIYF

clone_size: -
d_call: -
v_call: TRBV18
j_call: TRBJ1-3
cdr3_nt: TGTGCCAGCTCAGGGGCAGCCTCCACCTCGCTCGGAAACACCATATATTTT
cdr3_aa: CASSGAASTSLGNTIYF

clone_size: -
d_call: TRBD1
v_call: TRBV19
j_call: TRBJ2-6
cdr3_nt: TGTGCCAGTAGTGCGGCAGGGGGCTCCCTCTCTGGGGCCAACGTCCTGACTTTC
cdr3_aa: CASSAAGGSLSGANVLTF

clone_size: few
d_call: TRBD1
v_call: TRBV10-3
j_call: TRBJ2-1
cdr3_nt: TGTGCCATCAACAGGGGTCAGGGCCGTTTCGATGAGCAGTTCTTC
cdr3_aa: CAINRGQGRFDEQFF

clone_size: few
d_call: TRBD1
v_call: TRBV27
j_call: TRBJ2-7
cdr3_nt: TGTGCCAGCAGTAGGACAGGGAGGCACGAGCAGTACTTC
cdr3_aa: CASSRTGRHEQYF

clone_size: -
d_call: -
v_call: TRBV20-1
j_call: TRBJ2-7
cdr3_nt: TGCAGTGCTAGCCTCCCCGGGGAGCAGTACTTC
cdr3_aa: CSASLPGEQYF